These 27 T cell receptor beta chains originate from one sample sequenced in a study of response to subunit inactivated influenza vaccine. MiXCR, run by TCRdb on the RT-PCR reads, gives a single entry per CDR3 protein. In the table there are roughly 700,000 distinct CDR3 sequences, around 14% of which are singletons. Sequencing was performed on PBMCs from blood, taken 14 days before vaccination. The receptors derive from a man aged 50 to 59 who received an inactivated influenza vaccine.

The CDR3 nucleotides are TGTGCCAGCAGTGTTTCAGGGGGTCTGAGCACCGGGGAGCTGTTTTTT. This encodes CASSVSGGLSTGELFF. The genes are TRBV2 and TRBJ2-2, with 7 bases identical to TRBD1. CDR3 size: 16 residues. Unmatched junction bases numbered 9, after V lost 4 bases and J lost 4 bases. The germline V gene has CDR1 SNHLY and CDR2 FYNNEI.

The rearrangement joins TRBV11-3 to TRBJ2-3, with D unclear. The germline gives CDR1 SGHNT, CDR2 YENEEA. The CDR3 spans 14 residues. V lost 2 bases and J lost 5, with 11 bases in between. CDR3 loop: CASSLPTRGDTQYF. The CDR3 DNA is TGTGCCAGCAGCTTACCGACCCGTGGAGATACGCAGTATTTT.

This clonotype was counted between two and nine times. The gene calls are TRBV10-3 and TRBJ1-5; D is possibly TRBD1 (6 bases). Trimming cost V 3 bases and J 1 base, with 10 bases left between them. This CDR3 has 15 residues. Germline V lookup: CDR1 ENHRY, CDR2 SYGVKD. The chain's CDR3 is CAISDQTGSNQPQHF. CDR3 in DNA: TGTGCCATCAGTGACCAGACAGGAAGCAATCAGCCCCAGCATTTT.

There are many counts of this clonotype. The chain couples TRBV7-9 to TRBJ2-3; D is unclear. CDR3 size: 16 residues. CDR1 SEHNR and CDR2 FQNEAQ come from the germline V gene (reference sequence). V lost 6 bases and J lost 5, with 21 bases in between. This chain's CDR3 is CASSTPFMATQDTQYF. In nucleotides, the CDR3 is TGTGCCAGCAGTACCCCTTTTATGGCAACTCAAGATACGCAGTATTTT.

Here the CDR3 reads CASSSPLSRLAWLNYEQYF. The CDR3 DNA reads TGTGCCAGCAGTTCCCCCCTCTCCAGACTAGCTTGGTTAAACTACGAGCAGTACTTC. The chain is built from TRBV28 and TRBJ2-7, with TRBD2 identical over 7 bases. CDR3 length equals 19 residues. V dropped 4 bases and J dropped 3; count of bases not matched to a gene: 21. Germline CDR1 is MDHEN and CDR2 is SYDVKM.

Details on this clonotype: This could be a read error, since a much larger clone is one nucleotide away. V usage is TRBV29-1 and J usage is TRBJ2-1, with a tentative D call TRBD2 (6 bases). Germline V gene lookup returns CDR1 SQVTM and CDR2 ANQGSEA. This CDR3 spans 12 amino acids. As DNA, the CDR3 is TGCAGCGTTGACGCGGGGTCATATGAGCACTTCTTC. Translated: CSVDAGSYEHFF.

This clonotype has just a few counts. The rearrangement joins TRBV2 to TRBJ1-2, with D tentatively TRBD1 (5 bases). Germline CDR1 and CDR2: SNHLY and FYNNEI. This CDR3 region has 10 residues. V lost 8 bases and J 8 bases, leaving 9 bases between the germline ends. DNA for the CDR3: TGTGCCAGCGTCAGGGACGGCTACACCTTC. This translates into CASVRDGYTF.

This clonotype appeared a few times. The J gene is TRBJ2-7, the V gene TRBV7-2; TRBD1 might be the D (5 bases). Trimming left V 4 bases short and J 6 bases short, with 19 bases between. The CDR3 spans 15 residues. The V gene's germline CDR1 is SGHTA and CDR2 FQGNSA. CDR3 DNA sequence: TGTGCCAGCAGCTCTCAACCCGCAGGGCTAGGCGAGCAGTACTTC. Its translation is CASSSQPAGLGEQYF.

The genes are TRBV7-2 and TRBJ2-2, with D possibly matching TRBD2 (6 bases). Germline V lookup: CDR1 SGHTA, CDR2 FQGNSA. The germline V and J ends were trimmed by 4 bases and 2 bases, with 14 bases remaining between them. This CDR3 comprises 16 residues. The CDR3 here is CASSSVGGINTGELFF. The CDR3 DNA is TGTGCCAGCAGCTCCGTGGGGGGAATCAACACCGGGGAGCTGTTTTTT.

In its sample, this clonotype was seen a few times. Here the CDR3 DNA reads TGCAGCGTTGAAAAGGCAGGGGGCGATCCGCAGTATTTT. The encoded protein is CSVEKAGGDPQYF. This sequence joins TRBV29-1 and TRBJ2-3; 8 positions agree with TRBD1. The CDR3 sequence is 13 residues long. Germline CDR1 SQVTM, CDR2 ANQGSEA. V shed 2 bases, J shed 10 bases, and the junction held 8 bases outside the gene matches.

This clonotype was found once. This may arise from a read error, as a much more abundant clone is one base away. The chain recombines TRBV15 with TRBJ1-4, with TRBD1 matching 7 bases. The CDR3 totals 15 residues. In germline, CDR1 is LNHNV, CDR2 YYDKDF (reference sequence). The chain's CDR3 is CSTSRDSQGGNVVFF. The CDR3 region has the DNA TGTTCCACCAGCAGAGATTCCCAGGGGGGGAATGTGGTGTTTTTT.

This clonotype has more than one count but fewer than ten. The genes are TRBV29-1 and TRBJ1-1; 7 bases match TRBD1. Per the germline V gene, CDR1 is SQVTM and CDR2 is ANQGSEA. Trimming took 7 bases from V and 4 from J; bases not matched to a gene: 9. CDR3 length: 13 residues. The CDR3 sequence is CSANRGTGTEAFF. The CDR3 DNA is TGCAGCGCGAACAGGGGCACTGGCACTGAAGCTTTCTTT. The whole variable domain, filled in from reference TRBV29-1 and TRBJ1-1, reads SAVISQKPSRDICQRGTSLTIQCQVDSQVTMMFWYRQQPGQSLTLIATANQGSEATYESGFVIDKFPISRPNLTFSTLTVSNMSPEDSSIYLCSANRGTGTEAFFGQGTRLTVV.

This clonotype appeared a few times. The chain links TRBV20-1 to TRBJ2-4, with D hard to call. The germline V gene encodes CDR1 DFQATT and CDR2 SNEGSKA (reference sequence). The V end was cut by 0 bases, the J end by 1 base, with 13 bases between. This CDR3 contains 16 residues. This chain's CDR3 is CSAREINDWAKNIQYF. As DNA, the CDR3 is TGCAGTGCTAGAGAAATTAACGATTGGGCCAAAAACATTCAGTACTTC.

The chain employs TRBV6-2 or TRBV6-3 and TRBJ1-5; no firm D call. CDR1 is MNHEY, CDR2 SVGEGT, per germline. The CDR3 totals 13 residues. V lost 2 bases and J 4 bases, leaving 6 bases between the germline ends. CDR3 nucleotide sequence: TGTGCCAGCAGTTACGCACTTAATCAGCCCCAGCATTTT. This encodes CASSYALNQPQHF.

This clonotype was seen ten or more times. This chain links TRBV9 with TRBJ2-5; D is uncertain. V was clipped by 0 bases and J by 0 bases, with 9 bases between them. The CDR3 is 15 residues long. Germline V gene sequence: CDR1 SGDLS, CDR2 YYNGEE. DNA for the CDR3: TGTGCCAGCAGCGTAGGAACAACGTACCAAGAGACCCAGTACTTC. Translated, it gives CASSVGTTYQETQYF.

This clonotype has just a few counts. The chain combines TRBV20-1 with TRBJ1-6; D is possibly TRBD1 (5 bases). Germline CDR1 and CDR2: DFQATT and SNEGSKA (reference sequence). The ends were cut back, 6 bases at V and 4 bases at J, with 19 bases in the middle. The CDR3 length is 16 residues. This chain's CDR3 is CSAPLSPGYYNSPLHF. CDR3 DNA sequence: TGCAGTGCGCCCTTAAGCCCAGGGTATTATAATTCACCCCTCCACTTT.

This chain connects TRBV7-9 to TRBJ1-1; tentatively, D is TRBD1 (6 bases). The germline CDR1 and CDR2 sequences are SEHNR and FQNEAQ (reference sequence). Trimming took off 1 base at V and 4 bases at J, with 13 bases between the two ends. CDR3 length: 15 amino acids. The DNA of the CDR3 is TGTGCCAGCAGCTTAGTCTCAGGGGACGGCACTGAAGCTTTCTTT. Protein: CASSLVSGDGTEAFF.

The chain joins TRBV7-9 to TRBJ2-7, with 9 bases fitting TRBD1. CDR3 length: 13 amino acids. CDR1 SEHNR and CDR2 FQNEAQ come from the germline V gene (reference sequence). V was clipped by 5 bases and J by 6 bases; unmatched bases: 5. The CDR3 region is CASSPLDRGEQYF. The DNA for the CDR3 is TGTGCCAGCAGCCCCTTGGACAGGGGCGAGCAGTACTTC.

In regard to this clonotype: This likely comes from a read error, as the CDR3 has no conserved phenylalanine or tryptophan at its end. The chain links TRBV5-1 to TRBJ2-7; D not certain. CDR3 length: 13 amino acids. V lost 0 bases to trimming and J lost 3 bases, with 7 bases between them. The germline CDR1 and CDR2 sequences are SGHRS and YFSETQ. This CDR3 is CASSLVPGYEQYS. CDR3 DNA sequence: TGCGCCAGCAGCTTGGTTCCAGGCTACGAGCAGTACTCC.

The chain carries TRBV11-2 and TRBJ2-3, with TRBD1 as a possible D gene (5 bases). Germline CDR1 SGHAT, CDR2 FQNNGV. There are 14 residues in the CDR3. Trimming shortened V by 8 bases and J by 4 bases, and 16 bases separated the two germline ends. The CDR3 DNA is TGTGCCAGCGGCTCACAGGACGTCGCAGATACGCAGTATTTT. Translated: CASGSQDVADTQYF. The complete variable domain, with remaining parts taken from reference TRBV11-2 and TRBJ2-3, reads EAGVAQSPRYKIIEKRQSVAFWCNPISGHATLYWYQQILGQGPKLLIQFQNNGVVDDSQLPKDRFSAERLKGVDSTLKIQPAKLEDSAVYLCASGSQDVADTQYFGPGTRLTVL.

V gene TRBV20-1 combines with J gene TRBJ2-2; no definite D call. V lost 3 bases and J lost 6, with 11 bases in between. There are 13 residues in the CDR3. CDR1 is DFQATT, CDR2 SNEGSKA, per germline (reference sequence). CDR3 nucleotide sequence: TGCAGTGCTAGCAAAGCTCCGTCCGGGGAGCTGTTTTTT. The encoded protein is CSASKAPSGELFF.

This clonotype was recorded once. The chain joins TRBV20-1 to TRBJ2-7; D is ambiguous. Germline lookup yields CDR1 DFQATT and CDR2 SNEGSKA (reference sequence). With 6 bases removed from V and 2 bases from J, the gap between germline ends came to 14 bases. This CDR3 region has 13 residues. The CDR3 protein is CSAILGIAYEQYF. CDR3 sequence (DNA): TGCAGTGCGATCCTAGGTATCGCCTACGAGCAGTACTTC.

The rearrangement uses TRBV20-1 and TRBJ1-5; D may be TRBD1 (5 bases). CDR3 length: 18 amino acids. The V gene's germline CDR1 is DFQATT and CDR2 SNEGSKA (reference sequence). V gave up 0 bases and J gave up 0 bases, with 18 bases separating them. The CDR3 nucleotides read TGCAGTGCTAGAGACGGCAGGGAACCTTCCTTTAGCAATCAGCCCCAGCATTTT. As protein: CSARDGREPSFSNQPQHF.

The chain joins TRBV10-3 to TRBJ2-7, with D unclear. This CDR3 spans 11 amino acids. Per germline, CDR1 ENHRY and CDR2 SYGVKD. Between the trimmed V and J ends, which lost 10 bases and 2 bases, there was a span of 9 bases. The CDR3, as DNA: TGTGCCACCAAAGGCACCTACGAGCAGTACTTC. Encoded protein: CATKGTYEQYF.

This clonotype has at least ten counts. V gene TRBV18 combines with J gene TRBJ2-7; 8 positions agree with TRBD2. CDR1 is KGHSH, CDR2 LQKENI, per germline. V dropped 1 base and J dropped 4; count of bases not matched to a gene: 9. CDR3 length: 16 amino acids. CDR3 in amino acids: CASSPRTSGGLYEQYF. DNA for the CDR3: TGTGCCAGCTCACCACGTACTAGCGGCGGTTTATACGAGCAGTACTTC. The whole variable domain, remainder taken from reference TRBV18 and TRBJ2-7, is NAGVMQNPRHLVRRRGQEARLRCSPMKGHSHVYWYRQLPEEGLKFMVYLQKENIIDESGMPKERFSAEFPKEGPSILRIQQVVRGDSAAYFCASSPRTSGGLYEQYFGPGTRLTVT.

This clonotype was counted only a few times. The gene calls are TRBV27 and TRBJ2-3; 10 nucleotides agree with TRBD2. The CDR3 is 17 amino acids. V shed 5 bases and J 5 bases; nucleotides not matched to a gene: 13. CDR1 MNHEY and CDR2 SMNVEV come from the germline V gene (reference sequence). The CDR3 protein is CASSLIGAGGPVDTQYF. The CDR3 DNA is TGTGCCAGCAGTCTGATCGGAGCGGGAGGGCCGGTAGATACGCAGTATTTT.

CDR3 amino acids: CASSLEGQQSYEQYF. In DNA, the CDR3 is TGTGCCAGCAGCTTAGAGGGACAGCAATCCTACGAGCAGTACTTC. The chain links TRBV7-2 to TRBJ2-7; TRBD1 matches at 7 bases. J gave up 1 base and V 1 base, and 4 bases lay outside the gene matches. CDR3 length: 15 amino acids. In germline, CDR1 is SGHTA, CDR2 FQGNSA.